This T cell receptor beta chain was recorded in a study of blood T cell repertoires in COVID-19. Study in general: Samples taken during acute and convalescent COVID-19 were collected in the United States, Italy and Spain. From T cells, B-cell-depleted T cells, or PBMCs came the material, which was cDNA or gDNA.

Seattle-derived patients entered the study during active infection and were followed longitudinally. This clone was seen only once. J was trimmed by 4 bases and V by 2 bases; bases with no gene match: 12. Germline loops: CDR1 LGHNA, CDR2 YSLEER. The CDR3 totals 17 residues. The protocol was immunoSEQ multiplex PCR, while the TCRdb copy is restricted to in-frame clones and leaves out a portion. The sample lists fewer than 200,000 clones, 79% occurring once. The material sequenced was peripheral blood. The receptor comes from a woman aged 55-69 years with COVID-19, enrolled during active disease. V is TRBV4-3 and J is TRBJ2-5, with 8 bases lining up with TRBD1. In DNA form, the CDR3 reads TGCGCCAGCAGCCAAACGTTTTACGGACAGGGTGGAGAGACCCAGTACTTC. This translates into CASSQTFYGQGGETQYF.